These 13 T cell receptor beta chains originate from one sample sequenced in a study of neoadjuvant anti-PD-1 for oral cavity cancer. Only in-frame clones appear in the TCRdb table, and some are missing; sequencing was by immunoSEQ multiplex PCR. This table holds about 5,800 clones, less than 65% found once. The time point was: after neoadjuvant nivolumab, at surgical resection. Sequences were derived from tumor tissue, sampled after nivolumab (anti-PD-1) treatment. The receptors shown here come from a person aged 35-80 years with oral cavity squamous cell carcinoma.

The chain has TRBV28 and TRBJ2-3; D remains ambiguous. V was cut by 3 bases and J by 4 bases, with 17 bases left in between. The germline CDR1 and CDR2 sequences are MDHEN and SYDVKM. The CDR3 has 16 residues. The CDR3 reads CASSFPVPGMADTQYF. The CDR3 region has the DNA TGTGCCAGCAGTTTCCCTGTCCCAGGAATGGCAGATACGCAGTATTTT.

This rearrangement joins TRBV5-1 to TRBJ2-5; D not certain. The V and J ends lost 0 bases and 5 bases respectively, with 11 bases between them. This CDR3 contains 14 residues. Germline V lookup: CDR1 SGHRS, CDR2 YFSETQ. CDR3 sequence: CASSLGRAHETQYF. The CDR3 DNA reads TGCGCCAGCAGCTTGGGTAGGGCTCACGAGACCCAGTACTTC.

The chain uses TRBV6-5 and TRBJ1-2; D gene unclear. The CDR3 loop spans 13 amino acids. The germline V gene has CDR1 MNHEY and CDR2 SVGAGI. The V gene lost 0 bases and the J gene lost 7 bases, with 9 bases spanning the gap. CDR3 residues: CASSYSSAAGYTF. CDR3 bases: TGTGCCAGCAGTTACTCCAGTGCAGCTGGCTACACCTTC.

This clone was observed a handful of times. The CDR3 loop is CAWALSGGSYEQYF. Written as DNA, the CDR3 is TGTGCCTGGGCCCTATCAGGGGGAAGCTACGAGCAGTACTTC. The chain links TRBV30 to TRBJ2-7; 7 bases are shared with TRBD1. The trim removed 5 bases at V and 3 bases at J, leaving 10 bases unmatched. CDR1 and CDR2 (germline): GTSNPN, SVGIG (reference sequence). The CDR3 sequence is 14 residues long.

This clone was counted only a few times. The gene calls are TRBV5-1 and TRBJ1-1; D remains ambiguous. Germline-derived CDR1 and CDR2 are SGHRS and YFSETQ. The CDR3 totals 14 residues. Trimming shortened V by 0 bases and J by 2 bases, and 8 bases separated the two germline ends. The DNA for the CDR3 is TGCGCCAGCAGCTTGGGGGAGTTCAACACTGAAGCTTTCTTT. It is translated as CASSLGEFNTEAFF.

This clone was counted only a few times. The chain uses TRBV7-3 and TRBJ2-3; D uncertain. This CDR3 contains 14 residues. Trimming took 3 bases from V and 6 from J, leaving 13 bases between them. CDR1 is SGHTA, CDR2 FQGTGA, per germline. CDR3 protein: CASSFNPLVDTQYF. The CDR3 nucleotides are TGTGCCAGCAGCTTTAACCCTTTGGTGGATACGCAGTATTTT. The whole variable domain, filled in from reference TRBV7-3 and TRBJ2-3, reads GAGVSQTPSNKVTEKGKYVELRCDPISGHTALYWYRQSLGQGPEFLIYFQGTGAADDSGLPNDRFFAVRPEGSVSTLKIQRTERGDSAVYLCASSFNPLVDTQYFGPGTRLTVL.

This chain uses TRBV18 with TRBJ2-3, with D maybe TRBD1 (5 bases). This CDR3 contains 19 residues. Germline CDR1 KGHSH, CDR2 LQKENI. Trimming cost V 2 bases and J 0 bases, with 21 bases left between them. In nucleotides, the CDR3 is TGTGCCAGCTCACCATCTGCAGGGTACAGTGTTACTAGCACAGATACGCAGTATTTT. This gives the protein CASSPSAGYSVTSTDTQYF.

This rearrangement joins TRBV2 to TRBJ2-1; 9 nucleotides agree with TRBD1. The junction had 3 bases not matched to a gene; V was cut back by 3 bases and J by 9 bases. Germline CDR1 reads SNHLY; CDR2 reads FYNNEI. This CDR3 is built from 13 residues. The CDR3 DNA follows: TGTGCCAGCAGTGAGGGGACAGGGAGTGAGCAGTTCTTC. Amino acid sequence: CASSEGTGSEQFF.

V is TRBV5-1 and J is TRBJ2-3; 10 bases map to TRBD2. V was clipped by 0 bases and J by 4 bases; unmatched bases: 8. The CDR3 spans 17 residues. The germline V gene has CDR1 SGHRS and CDR2 YFSETQ. CDR3 region: CASSLGTSGVWADTQYF. In nucleotides, the CDR3 is TGCGCCAGCAGCTTGGGCACTAGCGGGGTGTGGGCAGATACGCAGTATTTT. Looking up the rest from reference TRBV5-1 and TRBJ2-3 gives the full variable domain: KAGVTQTPRYLIKTRGQQVTLSCSPISGHRSVSWYQQTPGQGLQFLFEYFSETQRNKGNFPGRFSGRQFSNSRSEMNVSTLELGDSALYLCASSLGTSGVWADTQYFGPGTRLTVL.

The CDR3 nucleotides are TGTGCCAGTAGTACCATCAAGGGACAGGGGGCAGGTGAGCAGTTCTTC. Amino acid sequence: CASSTIKGQGAGEQFF. This sequence joins TRBV19 and TRBJ2-1; 12 bases are a match to TRBD1. CDR3 size: 16 residues. V was pared by 4 bases and J by 9 bases, with 10 bases of the junction left unmatched. The germline V gene has CDR1 LNHDA and CDR2 SQIVND (reference sequence).

In this sample, this clone turned up a few times. V is TRBV29-1 and J is TRBJ2-7, with no clear D. The CDR3 runs 13 residues. Per the germline V gene, CDR1 is SQVTM and CDR2 is ANQGSEA. Trimming removed 4 bases at V and 0 bases at J, with 10 bases between. The DNA for the CDR3 is TGCAGCGTTGCGCAAACGAGCTCCTACGAGCAGTACTTC. Its protein product is CSVAQTSSYEQYF.

CDR3 in DNA: TGTGCCAGCAGCGGTTCCGGGACTAGCGGAAATGAGCAGTTCTTC. Translated: CASSGSGTSGNEQFF. V is TRBV7-9 and J is TRBJ2-1, with 11 bases that match TRBD2. CDR1 SEHNR and CDR2 FQNEAQ come from the germline V gene (reference sequence). Trimming cost V 5 bases and J 7 bases; bases outside gene matches: 7. The CDR3 length is 15 residues.

Here the CDR3 reads CASSPSGGGHNEQFF. DNA for the CDR3: TGTGCCAGCAGCCCCAGCGGGGGGGGACACAATGAGCAGTTCTTC. The chain couples TRBV14 to TRBJ2-1; 10 bases are a match to TRBD2. V was pared by 4 bases and J by 5 bases, with 5 bases of the junction left unmatched. CDR1 and CDR2 (germline): SGHDN, FVKESK. The CDR3 loop spans 15 amino acids.